Below, 13 T cell receptor beta chains from the same sample are listed, as sequenced in a study of blood T cells in healthy people across ages. Together with a sample-barcoded 5' primer, a J-beta primer mix was included in a second PCR lasting about 6 to 11 cycles. TCRdb re-analysed the 5' RACE reads in MiXCR, keeping a single row per CDR3 protein. Among some 900,000 distinct CDR3 sequences listed, 45% to 50% were seen once. The source material was blood. The source of these receptors is a man in his thirties or forties in good health.

This clonotype showed up just a few times. This sequence joins TRBV4-3 and TRBJ2-1; 7 bases line up with TRBD2. This CDR3 spans 16 amino acids. Germline assignment: CDR1 LGHNA and CDR2 YSLEER. The V gene end was trimmed by 5 bases and the J gene end by 0 bases; junction bases not matched to a gene: 7. CDR3 coding DNA: TGCGCCAGCAGCGAGACTGGCGGGGGCTCCTACAATGAGCAGTTCTTC. Translation: CASSETGGGSYNEQFF.

The V gene is TRBV6-6, the J gene TRBJ1-5; D not certain. From germline, CDR1 is MNHNY and CDR2 SVGAGI (reference sequence). The CDR3 runs 16 residues. V was cut by 5 bases and J by 2 bases, with 16 bases left in between. The DNA for the CDR3 is TGTGCCAGCAGTCCCCCGGGGAATAATGGCAATCAGCCCCAGCATTTT. This translates into CASSPPGNNGNQPQHF.

Here the CDR3 reads CASSAQGRTDTQYF. In DNA, the CDR3 is TGCGCCAGCAGCGCCCAGGGGAGGACAGATACGCAGTATTTT. The rearrangement joins TRBV4-3 to TRBJ2-3; tentatively, D is TRBD1 or TRBD2 (6 bases each). Per germline, CDR1 LGHNA and CDR2 YSLEER. The CDR3 loop spans 14 amino acids. Trimming took off 5 bases at V and 3 bases at J, with 12 bases between the two ends.

This clonotype occurred a few times. The chain combines TRBV7-6 with TRBJ2-5; D not certain. The CDR3 has 14 amino acids. Germline V CDR1 and CDR2: SGHVS, FNYEAQ. V shed 6 bases and J shed 3 bases, with 14 bases lying between them. CDR3 DNA: TGTGCCAGCAGTCAGTACGGAGAAAAAGAGACCCAGTACTTC. This codes for CASSQYGEKETQYF.

This clonotype has a single count. This CDR3 is CASSPVGGGNYEQYF. CDR3 coding DNA: TGTGCCAGCAGCCCAGTCGGCGGGGGAAACTACGAGCAGTACTTC. The chain uses TRBV7-2 and TRBJ2-4; TRBD2 matches 7 bases. The J call may be incorrect, as the DNA end agrees better with TRBJ2-7. Per the germline V gene, CDR1 is SGHTA and CDR2 is FQGNSA. The CDR3 contains 15 residues.

In this sample, this clonotype turned up a few times. The chain recombines TRBV4-1 with TRBJ1-2, with 7 bases lining up with TRBD1. Germline V gene sequence: CDR1 MGHRA, CDR2 YSYEKL. The CDR3 extends over 14 amino acids. After removal of 0 bases from V and 2 bases from J, the junction contained 0 bases not matched to a gene. The CDR3 protein is CASSQETGNYGYTF. In DNA, the CDR3 is TGCGCCAGCAGCCAAGAGACAGGGAACTATGGCTACACCTTC.

The chain links TRBV10-3 to TRBJ2-3, with 16 bases identical to TRBD2. Trimming removed 11 bases from V and 1 base from J; junction bases left unmatched: 6. Germline values: CDR1 ENHRY, CDR2 SYGVKD. This CDR3 is 16 amino acids long. CDR3 region: CAAGLAGGQGTDTQYF. The CDR3 DNA sequence: TGTGCCGCGGGACTAGCGGGGGGGCAGGGCACAGATACGCAGTATTTT.

This clonotype was recorded a few times. The J gene is TRBJ2-4, the V gene TRBV20-1; no firm D call. Germline loops: CDR1 DFQATT, CDR2 SNEGSKA (reference sequence). V was cut by 1 base and J by 8 bases, with 9 bases left in between. This CDR3 is 12 amino acids long. CDR3 nucleotide sequence: TGCAGTGCTAGAGCACCCCCGGACATTCAGTACTTC. Its protein product is CSARAPPDIQYF.

This clonotype was seen ten or more times. This chain connects TRBV4-1 to TRBJ2-1, with 8 positions matching TRBD2. CDR1 and CDR2 (germline): MGHRA, YSYEKL. V trimming: 1 base; J trimming: 9 bases; junction bases outside the gene matches: 5. This CDR3 contains 14 residues. CDR3 sequence: CASSQVGLAGEQFF. In DNA, the CDR3 is TGCGCCAGCAGCCAAGTGGGTCTAGCGGGTGAGCAGTTCTTC.

This clonotype was found a few times. This CDR3 is CASSQLQGYEQYF. The CDR3 nucleotides read TGTGCCAGCAGCCAACTACAGGGCTACGAGCAGTACTTC. This chain connects TRBV3-1 to TRBJ2-7; possible D gene TRBD1, 6 bases. The CDR3 has 13 residues. With 2 bases removed from V and 3 bases from J, the gap between germline ends came to 8 bases. Germline CDR1 is LGHDT and CDR2 is YNNKEL (reference sequence).

The chain employs TRBV10-3 and TRBJ2-7, with TRBD2 identical over 12 bases. Matching the DNA end better, TRBJ2-5 makes the J call doubtful. This CDR3 has 16 amino acids. Germline V lookup: CDR1 ENHRY, CDR2 SYGVKD. The chain's CDR3 is CAISESLAGGPETQYF. The CDR3 DNA is TGTGCCATCAGTGAGTCGCTAGCGGGGGGGCCGGAGACCCAGTACTTC.

V gene TRBV4-1 combines with J gene TRBJ2-1; unclear D gene. The V gene's germline CDR1 is MGHRA and CDR2 YSYEKL. The CDR3 runs 14 residues. V was pared by 4 bases and J by 11 bases, with 18 bases between. Here the CDR3 DNA reads TGCGCCAGCAGCCCCAGCCCCCACAGCGTGCAGCAGTTCTTC. This sequence encodes CASSPSPHSVQQFF.

V and J are TRBV5-1 and TRBJ2-7, with D hard to call. The CDR3 has 14 residues. Between the trimmed V and J ends, which lost 0 bases and 3 bases, there was a span of 10 bases. CDR1 SGHRS and CDR2 YFSETQ come from the germline V gene. CDR3 in amino acids: CASSLERPSYEQYF. CDR3 nucleotide sequence: TGCGCCAGCAGCTTGGAACGACCGAGCTACGAGCAGTACTTC.